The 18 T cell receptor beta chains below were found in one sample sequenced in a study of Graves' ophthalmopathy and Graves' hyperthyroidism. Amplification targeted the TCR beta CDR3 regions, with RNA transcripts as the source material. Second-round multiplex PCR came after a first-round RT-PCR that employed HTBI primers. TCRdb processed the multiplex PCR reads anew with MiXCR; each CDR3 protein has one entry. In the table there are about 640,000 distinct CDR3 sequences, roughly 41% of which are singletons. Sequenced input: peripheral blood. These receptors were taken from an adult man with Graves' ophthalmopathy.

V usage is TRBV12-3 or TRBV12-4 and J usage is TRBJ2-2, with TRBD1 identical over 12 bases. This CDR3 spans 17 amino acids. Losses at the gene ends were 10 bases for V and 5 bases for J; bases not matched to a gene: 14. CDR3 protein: CATPAGQGASVTGELFF. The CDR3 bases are TGTGCCACCCCCGCGGGACAGGGGGCGTCAGTGACCGGGGAGCTGTTTTTT.

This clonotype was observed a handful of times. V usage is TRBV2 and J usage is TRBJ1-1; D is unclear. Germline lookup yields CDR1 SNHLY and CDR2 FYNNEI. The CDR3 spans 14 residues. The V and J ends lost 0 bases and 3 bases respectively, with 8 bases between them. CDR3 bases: TGTGCCAGCAGTGAAGCGCTCTTATACACTGAAGCTTTCTTT. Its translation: CASSEALLYTEAFF.

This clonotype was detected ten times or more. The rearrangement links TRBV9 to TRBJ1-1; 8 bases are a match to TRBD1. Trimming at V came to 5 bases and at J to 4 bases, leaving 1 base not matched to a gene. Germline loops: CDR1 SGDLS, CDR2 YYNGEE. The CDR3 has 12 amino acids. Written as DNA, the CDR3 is TGTGCCAGCAGGGGGACAGGCACTGAAGCTTTCTTT. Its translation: CASRGTGTEAFF.

CDR3 sequence: CSARGWGLHSNQPQHF. CDR3 bases: TGCAGTGCTAGAGGATGGGGGCTCCATAGCAATCAGCCCCAGCATTTT. The chain couples TRBV20-1 to TRBJ1-5, with D tentatively TRBD1 (6 bases). V was pared by 1 base and J by 0 bases, with 13 bases between. CDR1 and CDR2 from the germline V gene are DFQATT and SNEGSKA (reference sequence). The length of the CDR3 is 16 residues.

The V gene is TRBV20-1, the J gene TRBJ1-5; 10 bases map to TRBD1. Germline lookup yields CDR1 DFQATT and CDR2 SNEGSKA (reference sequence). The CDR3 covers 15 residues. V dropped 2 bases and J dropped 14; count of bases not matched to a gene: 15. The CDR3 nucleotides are TGCAGTGCTAGACGGGACAGGGGAACCGGGTCCTACGAGCATTTT. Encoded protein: CSARRDRGTGSYEHF.

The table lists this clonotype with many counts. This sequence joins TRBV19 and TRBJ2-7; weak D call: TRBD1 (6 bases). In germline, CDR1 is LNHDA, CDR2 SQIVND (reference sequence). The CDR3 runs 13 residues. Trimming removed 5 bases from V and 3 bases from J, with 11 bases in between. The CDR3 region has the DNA TGTGCCAGTAGTTCCCCGGGACACTACGAGCAGTACTTC. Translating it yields CASSSPGHYEQYF.

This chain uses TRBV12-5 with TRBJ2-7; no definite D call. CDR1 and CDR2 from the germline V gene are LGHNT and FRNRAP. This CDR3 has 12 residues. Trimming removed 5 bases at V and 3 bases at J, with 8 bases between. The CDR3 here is CASGPLYYEQYF. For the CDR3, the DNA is TGTGCTAGTGGTCCACTATACTACGAGCAGTACTTC.

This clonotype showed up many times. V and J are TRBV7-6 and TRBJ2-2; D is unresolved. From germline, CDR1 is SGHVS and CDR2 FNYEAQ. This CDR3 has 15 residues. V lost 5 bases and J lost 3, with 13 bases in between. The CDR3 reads CASSTSGPHTGELFF. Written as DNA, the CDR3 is TGTGCCAGCAGCACGTCCGGGCCACACACCGGGGAGCTGTTTTTT.

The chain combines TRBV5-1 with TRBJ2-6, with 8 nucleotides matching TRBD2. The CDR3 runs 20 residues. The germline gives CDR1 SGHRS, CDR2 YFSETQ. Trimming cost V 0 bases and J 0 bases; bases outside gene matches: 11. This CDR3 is CASSLANVSGADSGANVLTF. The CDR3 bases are TGCGCCAGCAGCTTGGCCAACGTTAGCGGGGCCGACTCTGGGGCCAACGTCCTGACTTTC.

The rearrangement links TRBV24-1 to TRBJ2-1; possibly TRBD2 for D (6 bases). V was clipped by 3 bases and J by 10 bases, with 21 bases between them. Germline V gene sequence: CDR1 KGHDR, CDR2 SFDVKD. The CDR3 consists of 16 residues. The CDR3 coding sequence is TGTGCCACCAGTGATGTGGACGCGGAGGGAGTGAGGGAGCAGTTCTTC. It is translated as CATSDVDAEGVREQFF.

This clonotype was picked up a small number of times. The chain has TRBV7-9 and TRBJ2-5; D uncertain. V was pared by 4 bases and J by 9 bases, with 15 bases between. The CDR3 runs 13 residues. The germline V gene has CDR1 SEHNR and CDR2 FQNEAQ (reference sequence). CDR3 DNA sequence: TGTGCCAGCAGCTCCACAGTTGGGCAGCCCCAGTACTTC. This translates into CASSSTVGQPQYF.

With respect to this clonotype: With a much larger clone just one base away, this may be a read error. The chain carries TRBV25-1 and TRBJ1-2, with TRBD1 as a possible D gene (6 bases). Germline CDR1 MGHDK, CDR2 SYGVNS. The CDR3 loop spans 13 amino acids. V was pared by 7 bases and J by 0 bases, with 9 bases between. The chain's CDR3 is CASMGHTNYGYTF. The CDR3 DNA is TGTGCCAGCATGGGACACACTAACTATGGCTACACCTTC.

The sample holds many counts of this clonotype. Written as DNA, the CDR3 is TGTGCCAGCAGCTCCGGGACAGGGGGCGCAGAGCAGTACTTC. Amino acids: CASSSGTGGAEQYF. The rearrangement joins TRBV7-3 to TRBJ2-7, with 12 bases lining up with TRBD1. The CDR3 runs to 14 residues. V trimming: 4 bases; J trimming: 7 bases; junction bases outside the gene matches: 5. CDR1 is SGHTA and CDR2 is FQGTGA in the germline V gene. Drawing the rest from reference TRBV7-3 and TRBJ2-7, the complete variable domain is GAGVSQTPSNKVTEKGKYVELRCDPISGHTALYWYRQSLGQGPEFLIYFQGTGAADDSGLPNDRFFAVRPEGSVSTLKIQRTERGDSAVYLCASSSGTGGAEQYFGPGTRLTVT.

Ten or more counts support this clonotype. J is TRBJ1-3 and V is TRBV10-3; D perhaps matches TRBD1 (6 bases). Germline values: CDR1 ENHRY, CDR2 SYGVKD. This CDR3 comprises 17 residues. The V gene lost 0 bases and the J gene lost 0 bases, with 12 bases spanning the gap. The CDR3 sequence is CAISESNRVYSGNTIYF. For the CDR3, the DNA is TGTGCCATCAGTGAGTCGAACAGGGTATACTCTGGAAACACCATATATTTT.

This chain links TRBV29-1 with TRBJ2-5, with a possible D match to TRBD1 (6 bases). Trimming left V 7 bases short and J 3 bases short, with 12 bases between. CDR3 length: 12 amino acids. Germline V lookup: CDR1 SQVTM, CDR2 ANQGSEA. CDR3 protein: CSATYREETQYF. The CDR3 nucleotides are TGCAGCGCCACGTACAGGGAAGAGACCCAGTACTTC.

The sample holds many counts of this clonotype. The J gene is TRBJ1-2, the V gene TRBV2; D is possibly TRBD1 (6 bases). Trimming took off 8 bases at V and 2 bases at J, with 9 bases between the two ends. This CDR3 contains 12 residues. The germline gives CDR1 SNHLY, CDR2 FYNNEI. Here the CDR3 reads CASAQGNYGYTF. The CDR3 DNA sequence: TGTGCCAGCGCGCAGGGGAACTATGGCTACACCTTC.

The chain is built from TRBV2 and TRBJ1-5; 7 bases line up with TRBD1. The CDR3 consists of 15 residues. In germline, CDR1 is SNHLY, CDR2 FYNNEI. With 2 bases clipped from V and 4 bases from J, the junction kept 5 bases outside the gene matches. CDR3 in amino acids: CASSETRQGNQPQHF. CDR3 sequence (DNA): TGTGCCAGCAGTGAAACCCGACAGGGAAATCAGCCCCAGCATTTT.

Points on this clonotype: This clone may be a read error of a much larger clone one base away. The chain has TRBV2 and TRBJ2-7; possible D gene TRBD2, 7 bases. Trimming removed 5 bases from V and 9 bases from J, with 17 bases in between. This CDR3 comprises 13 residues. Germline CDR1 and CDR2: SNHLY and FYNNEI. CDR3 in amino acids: CASSSRGANGQYF. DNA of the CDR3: TGTGCCAGCAGTTCCCGGGGGGCCAACGGGCAGTACTTC.